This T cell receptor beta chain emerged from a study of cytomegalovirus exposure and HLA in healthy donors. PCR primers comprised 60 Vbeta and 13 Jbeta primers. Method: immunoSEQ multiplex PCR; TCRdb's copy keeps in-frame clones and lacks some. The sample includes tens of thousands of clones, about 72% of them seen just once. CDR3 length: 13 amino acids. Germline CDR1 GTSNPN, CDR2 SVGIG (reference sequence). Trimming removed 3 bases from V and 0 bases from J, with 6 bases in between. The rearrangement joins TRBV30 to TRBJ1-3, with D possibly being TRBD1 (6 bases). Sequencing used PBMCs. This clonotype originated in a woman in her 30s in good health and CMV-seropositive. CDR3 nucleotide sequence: TGTGCCTGGAGGGACAGCTCTGGAAACACCATATATTTT. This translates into CAWRDSSGNTIYF.